This TCR beta chain was recorded in a study of T cells in Graves' hyperthyroidism and ophthalmopathy (dated by TCRdb to between 2018 and 2021). Study-wide context: Peripheral blood was collected at initial diagnosis, before any treatment. After sampling, hyperthyroidism patients received methimazole starting at 30 mg daily, and ophthalmopathy patients received high-dose intravenous methylprednisolone. For training and testing, the 100 or so patients in the discovery cohort were randomly divided in a 7:3 ratio. To identify TCR V-J signatures that set the groups apart, the researchers used a discovery cohort of about a hundred patients, made up of 40 to 45 with Graves' ophthalmopathy and around 58 with stable Graves' hyperthyroidism. Whether ophthalmopathy could be predicted prospectively was tested in an independent validation cohort made up of under 20 hyperthyroidism patients plus 17 patients who later progressed to ophthalmopathy. In several Graves' hyperthyroidism patients, the study also compared T-cell repertoires from thyroid tissue with T-cell repertoires from blood. TCR Vbeta CDR3 sequencing of roughly 140 peripheral blood samples (around 45 ophthalmopathy, roughly 74 hyperthyroidism and some 17 progressor patients) is reported in the paper.

This clonotype was detected only a few times. Its antigen is currently not known. Base qualities were left out, and no much larger clone turns up one base away. TCR beta CDR3 regions were amplified from RNA transcripts. A first-round RT-PCR of the TCR CDR3 used the HTBI primer set with the Qiagen OneStep RT-PCR kit. Libraries were constructed in a second round of multiplex PCR, after which size selection and purification were carried out. Paired-end sequencing of the libraries was performed with 100 bp reads on an Illumina HiSeq2000. The study's own analysis went as follows. SOAPnuke was used to process the raw data, with reads discarded if the reads contained adapters or uncalled bases, had a mean Phred below 15, or lacked an exact constant-primer or identifier match. High-quality paired reads were merged with COPE v1.2.5, and unique nucleotide sequences were defined as clonotypes. MiTCR v1.1 was used to align clonotypes to the IMGT TRBV, TRBD and TRBJ reference segments. Analysis was restricted to V-J combinations with a frequency above 0.0001, which covered roughly 99% of repertoires. A TCS score was defined as the ratio between F50 (clonal expansion) and ExV (chaos), using BLOSUM62-based TCRdist between CDR3 peptides within each V-J. Welch's t-statistics and random forest reduced roughly 530 V-J features to about 13, which were used in a naive Bayes classifier (R e1071). The public reads were reanalyzed by TCRdb: fastp trimming at Q25, MiXCR alignment, in-frame beta chains only. Entries are consolidated by CDR3 protein sequence, retaining the most common genes and DNA. The V and J calls were not made by the authors but by TCRdb's processing. This sample gives 250,000 to 350,000 distinct CDR3 sequences in total; about 20% of them show up just once. Around 64% of the sample comes from the top ten.

Ophthalmopathy patients had moderately to severely active disease, with a Clinical Activity Score of 3 or more, a NOSPECS grade of 4 or more, and a disease duration of less than 3 months. Any patient with an uncontrolled infection, another autoimmune disease, pregnancy or lactation was excluded. Clinical symptoms, serum thyroxine and TRAb, thyroid ultrasound, and orbital computed tomography formed the basis for the diagnoses. PBMCs were isolated from about 10 ml of fresh peripheral blood by Ficoll-Paque density gradient centrifugation. Total RNA was extracted with Trizol reagent, and quality was checked on an Agilent 2100 Bioanalyzer. What the work shows at the level of the full study, not this receptor alone: Most expanded thyroid clonotypes (frequency above 0.001) were also detected in blood, a finding suggesting that blood repertoires may reflect thyroid immune responses. No statistical method was used to set the sample size in advance, and investigators knew the group allocation. In validation, the model predicted progression to ophthalmopathy with around 71% sensitivity and roughly 75% specificity, a median of around 6.6 months before onset. In cross-validation, a model built on a 13 V-J signature told ophthalmopathy apart from stable hyperthyroidism with approximately 90% sensitivity and about 81% specificity, and in testing the same model reached 80%/75%.

The germline V and J ends show losses of 2 bases and 1 base respectively, and no gene match explains 8 bases of the junction. The germline V gene encodes CDR1 SGDLS and CDR2 YYNGEE. The CDR3 measures 17 amino acids from cysteine to phenylalanine. Left in the record is the CDR3 DNA by itself, 51 bases read in frame from the first base. The clonotype originates from a man under 40 with Graves' ophthalmopathy. The sequence is built from TRBV9 and TRBJ2-3; 9 bases in between match TRBD2. The sample comprised blood. The DNA sequence is as follows: TGTGCCAGCAGCGTGCGGGAGGGCCTGTGGGGCACAGATACGCAGTATTTT. Translated, it gives CASSVREGLWGTDTQYF. With the rest looked up from the reference TRBV9 and TRBJ2-3 genes rather than sequenced, the full variable domain is DSGVTQTPKHLITATGQRVTLRCSPRSGDLSVYWYQQSLDQGLQFLIQYYNGEERAKGNILERFSAQQFPDLHSELNLSSLELGDSALYFCASSVREGLWGTDTQYFGPGTRLTVL.